This is a list of T cell receptor beta chains from one sample in a study of vaccination effects on CD4 cells after COVID-19. The protocol was immunoSEQ multiplex PCR, while the TCRdb copy is restricted to in-frame clones and leaves out a portion. The sample shows some 41,000 clones, 66% of them seen only once. The antigens of these receptors remain unknown. The material sequenced was CD4+ T cells from PBMCs cultured with HCoV-OC43 spike peptides, taken before COVID-19 vaccination. The source of these receptors is a human donor who received a COVID-19 vaccine. Both conserved end residues are part of each CDR3. D genes are given only for firm matches. The listing skips clone size in some rows; elsewhere it reads once, few, many or a size class.

J: TRBJ2-1; size: NA; V: TRBV6-5; D: TRBD2; CDR3: CASWKTSGNYNEQFF; DNA: TGTGCCAGCTGGAAGACTAGCGGGAATTACAATGAGCAGTTCTTC
J: TRBJ2-5; size: NA; V: TRBV5-6; D: NA; CDR3: CASSLGGGVETQYF; DNA: TGTGCCAGCAGCTTGGGAGGAGGAGTGGAGACCCAGTACTTC
J: TRBJ2-7; size: NA; V: TRBV27; D: TRBD2; CDR3: CASSSPEGGDYEQYF; DNA: TGTGCCAGCAGTTCCCCCGAGGGAGGGGACTACGAGCAGTACTTC
J: TRBJ1-2; size: many; V: TRBV29-1; D: TRBD1; CDR3: CSVGGQGGYTF; DNA: TGCAGCGTAGGGGGACAGGGTGGCTACACCTTC
J: TRBJ2-7; size: NA; V: TRBV6-5; D: NA; CDR3: CASSYYGDEQYF; DNA: TGTGCCAGCAGTTACTACGGGGACGAGCAGTACTTC
J: TRBJ1-1; size: NA; V: TRBV11-2; D: TRBD1; CDR3: CASSLGQGTPLNTEAFF; DNA: TGTGCCAGCAGCCTGGGACAGGGGACACCTCTGAACACTGAAGCTTTCTTT
J: TRBJ2-5; size: many; V: TRBV7-7; D: NA; CDR3: CATSRGAQETQYF; DNA: TGTGCCACCTCCCGCGGGGCCCAAGAGACCCAGTACTTC
J: TRBJ1-5; size: NA; V: TRBV7-9; D: NA; CDR3: CASSPLGQADQPQHF; DNA: TGTGCCAGCAGCCCACTCGGGCAGGCTGATCAGCCCCAGCATTTT
J: TRBJ1-2; size: NA; V: TRBV11-3; D: NA; CDR3: CASSLTGGEGYTF; DNA: TGTGCCAGCAGCTTAACTGGGGGTGAAGGCTACACCTTC
J: TRBJ2-7; size: few; V: TRBV5-1; D: TRBD2; CDR3: CASSPSGGAYEQYF; DNA: TGCGCCAGCAGCCCGAGCGGGGGGGCCTACGAGCAGTACTTC
J: TRBJ2-5; size: NA; V: TRBV5-4; D: TRBD1; CDR3: CASSKDRGRQETQYF; DNA: TGTGCCAGCAGCAAGGACAGGGGACGGCAAGAGACCCAGTACTTC
J: TRBJ1-1; size: NA; V: TRBV19; D: NA; CDR3: CASRKLADTEAFF; DNA: TGTGCCAGTAGAAAACTCGCGGACACTGAAGCTTTCTTT
J: TRBJ1-2; size: NA; V: TRBV5-1; D: TRBD1; CDR3: CASSKPGQGYGYTF; DNA: TGCGCCAGCAGTAAACCGGGACAGGGCTATGGCTACACCTTC
J: TRBJ1-1; size: NA; V: TRBV7-9; D: NA; CDR3: CASSLITNTEAFF; DNA: TGTGCCAGCAGCTTAATCACGAACACTGAAGCTTTCTTT
J: TRBJ1-2; size: NA; V: TRBV5-1; D: NA; CDR3: CASSLWGAGGANYGYTF; DNA: TGCGCCAGCAGCTTGTGGGGGGCTGGAGGAGCTAACTATGGCTACACCTTC
J: TRBJ2-7; size: NA; V: TRBV9; D: TRBD1; CDR3: CASSVSDRDVYEQYF; DNA: TGTGCCAGCAGCGTAAGTGACAGGGATGTTTACGAGCAGTACTTC
J: TRBJ2-3; size: NA; V: TRBV5-1; D: TRBD2; CDR3: CASTSGLAGVRTDTQYF; DNA: TGCGCCAGCACCTCGGGACTAGCGGGAGTAAGAACAGATACGCAGTATTTT
J: TRBJ2-7; size: NA; V: TRBV5-1; D: NA; CDR3: CASSPASHLSYEQYF; DNA: TGCGCCAGCAGCCCCGCCTCGCATCTTTCCTACGAGCAGTACTTC
J: TRBJ2-1; size: few; V: TRBV19; D: TRBD2; CDR3: CASSIEGREGVYNEQFF; DNA: TGTGCCAGTAGTATAGAAGGACGGGAGGGTGTGTACAATGAGCAGTTCTTC
J: TRBJ2-6; size: once; V: TRBV6-5; D: NA; CDR3: CASSYQGSGANVLTF; DNA: TGTGCCAGCAGTTACCAAGGGTCTGGGGCCAACGTCCTGACTTTC
J: TRBJ2-1; size: NA; V: TRBV19; D: TRBD2; CDR3: CASSTPTSGGVSSSYNEQFF; DNA: TGTGCCAGTAGTACCCCGACTAGCGGGGGGGTATCAAGCTCCTACAATGAGCAGTTCTTC
J: TRBJ1-2; size: NA; V: TRBV9; D: NA; CDR3: CASSVAGLAGYTF; DNA: TGTGCCAGCAGCGTAGCCGGGCTGGCTGGCTACACCTTC
J: TRBJ1-2; size: NA; V: TRBV5-6; D: NA; CDR3: CASSYRQIGYTF; DNA: TGTGCCAGCAGCTACAGACAGATCGGCTACACCTTC
J: TRBJ2-5; size: NA; V: TRBV6-5; D: TRBD1; CDR3: CASSLRTGGQETQYF; DNA: TGTGCCAGCAGTTTACGGACAGGGGGGCAAGAGACCCAGTACTTC
J: TRBJ1-6; size: NA; V: TRBV5-6; D: TRBD1; CDR3: CASSLALTGADNSPLHF; DNA: TGTGCCAGCAGCTTGGCCTTGACAGGGGCCGATAATTCACCCCTCCACTTT
J: TRBJ1-5; size: NA; V: TRBV10-3; D: TRBD1; CDR3: CAISETGGGRNQPQHF; DNA: TGTGCCATCAGTGAAACAGGGGGCGGTCGCAATCAGCCCCAGCATTTT
J: TRBJ1-1; size: NA; V: TRBV5-1; D: NA; CDR3: CASSLGGARELGEAFF; DNA: TGCGCCAGCAGCTTGGGGGGGGCGCGGGAGCTCGGTGAAGCTTTCTTT
J: TRBJ2-7; size: few; V: TRBV2; D: NA; CDR3: CASTGGGEQYF; DNA: TGTGCCAGCACCGGGGGCGGCGAGCAGTACTTC
J: TRBJ1-1; size: NA; V: TRBV27; D: NA; CDR3: CASSLKGTRKNTEAFF; DNA: TGTGCCAGCAGTTTAAAAGGGACACGGAAGAACACTGAAGCTTTCTTT
J: TRBJ1-1; size: few; V: TRBV7-9; D: NA; CDR3: CASNPSPNLQVNTEAFF; DNA: TGTGCCAGCAACCCCTCCCCGAATTTACAGGTGAACACTGAAGCTTTCTTT
J: TRBJ1-6; size: few; V: TRBV7-6; D: NA; CDR3: CASSLAGRGFGSPLHF; DNA: TGTGCCAGCAGCTTAGCGGGGAGGGGATTCGGTTCACCCCTCCACTTT
J: TRBJ1-6; size: once; V: TRBV25-1; D: NA; CDR3: CASSGTPFSPLHF; DNA: TGTGCCAGCAGTGGCACCCCTTTTTCACCCCTCCACTTT